The rows below give T cell receptor beta chains drawn from one sample of a study of glioma-infiltrating T cells after dendritic cell vaccination. Profiling relied on immunoSEQ multiplex PCR, and the TCRdb table lists in-frame clones only, not all of them. The sample consists of approximately 67,000 clones, 80% to 85% of them appearing once. Material: blood, obtained before dendritic cell vaccination. Source of these receptors: a human donor with glioblastoma. CDR3s include the opening cysteine and the closing phenylalanine or tryptophan. The order of the fields is V gene, D gene, CDR3 protein. A D gene is named only where the DNA matches it firmly.

V: TRBV19
D: TRBD2
CDR3: CASTGGRGGIIGELFF

V: TRBV7-2
D: .
CDR3: CASKGGGMNTEAFF

V: TRBV2
D: .
CDR3: CASTPSGYSNQPQHF

V: TRBV5-1
D: TRBD1
CDR3: CASSPARDSVTGELFF

V: TRBV19
D: TRBD1
CDR3: CASSDRDRETQYF

V: TRBV7-2
D: .
CDR3: CASSSRGGFEAFF

V: TRBV11-2
D: TRBD2
CDR3: CASRLAGLVLETQYF

V: TRBV6-6
D: TRBD1
CDR3: CASSYRDRDYEQYF

V: TRBV27
D: .
CDR3: CASSPQTYSNQPQHF

V: TRBV7-8
D: TRBD1
CDR3: CASSHNPGQGYEQYF

V: TRBV21-1
D: .
CDR3: CASSSQTF

V: TRBV19
D: .
CDR3: CASTNWEGISGNTIYF

V: TRBV4-3
D: .
CDR3: CASSQTLGGFAEAFF

V: TRBV5-1
D: .
CDR3: CASSLAGETQYF

V: TRBV7-9
D: .
CDR3: CASSLIGGNTEAFF

V: TRBV19
D: .
CDR3: CASSAQTGVEKLFF

V: TRBV19
D: .
CDR3: CASSKTPNYGYTF

V: TRBV5-1
D: .
CDR3: CASSLDDGGRNEQFF

V: TRBV5-4
D: TRBD1
CDR3: CASSLQGAGTNEKLFF

V: TRBV7-6
D: TRBD2
CDR3: CASSPLAGGAYNEQFF

V: TRBV4-1
D: TRBD1
CDR3: CASSQDGLGTGVKGSDYTF

V: TRBV6-6
D: .
CDR3: CASSPRGNSPLHF

V: TRBV2
D: TRBD1
CDR3: CASSEGQGAANEKLFF

V: TRBV7-2
D: TRBD2
CDR3: CASSRTSGPYNEQFF

V: TRBV18
D: TRBD1
CDR3: CASSPRQGGGETQYF

V: TRBV5-6
D: .
CDR3: CASGDRTSYEQYF

V: TRBV19
D: TRBD2
CDR3: CASTHRRGANTGELFF

V: TRBV5-1
D: TRBD1
CDR3: CASSISGQGSYSPLHF

V: TRBV29-1
D: .
CDR3: CSGDNSGNTEAFF

V: TRBV7-3
D: TRBD1
CDR3: CASSPRQGARSGYTF

V: TRBV7-9
D: TRBD1
CDR3: CASSPGQGLNTEAFF

V: TRBV29-1
D: TRBD2
CDR3: CSVARLAGADEQYF

V: TRBV7-3
D: .
CDR3: CASSSGDLYTEAFF

V: TRBV4-2
D: .
CDR3: CASSRGEDATNEKLFF

V: TRBV2
D: .
CDR3: CASMKAGPEAFF

V: TRBV7-3
D: TRBD1
CDR3: CASSLGDSSNQPQHF

V: TRBV5-6
D: .
CDR3: CASSVRDNSYEQYF

V: TRBV10-3
D: TRBD1
CDR3: CATLTGGYGYTF

V: TRBV5-1
D: TRBD2
CDR3: CASSSGSGGAGNTQYF

V: TRBV6-1
D: .
CDR3: CATGQPPYEQYF